This note documents a single TCR beta chain sequence. The antigen is not known. This CDR3 has 17 residues. Germline V lookup: CDR1 MGHDK, CDR2 SYGVNS. Noted treatment: some 20 received Ad26.COV2.S at low or high dose, single or two shots; a few received placebo; per-sample allocation not given. Following the first vaccine or placebo injection, samples were taken on day 63. An Ad26 vector that expressed Wuhan-strain SARS-CoV-2 spike constituted the vaccine. TCRdb's copy holds only in-frame clones and misses some; the assay was immunoSEQ multiplex PCR. The sample contains over 400,000 clones, about 90% of which appear only once. This record comes from a study of Ad26.COV2.S vaccination and SARS-CoV-2 variants. Study-level information: Dosing was one shot or two shots 56 days apart.

Study-level findings and limits: Analyses that measured TCR breadth and depth may have underestimated total T cell responses.

The sequencing here drew on peripheral blood, taken in a trial of Ad26.COV2.S vaccine versus placebo. This TCR was recovered from a person aged 18 to 59 who received the Ad26.COV2.S COVID-19 vaccine or a placebo. The J gene is TRBJ1-2, the V gene TRBV25-1; 8 nucleotides line up with TRBD1. This CDR3 is CASSDDLGTGDFYGYTF. CDR3 bases: TGTGCATCGAGTGATGACCTTGGGACAGGAGACTTCTATGGCTACACCTTC.